The clone carrying this T cell receptor beta chain was counted many times. Its antigen is as yet unknown. V gave up 4 bases and J gave up 5 bases, with 11 bases separating them. This CDR3 spans 13 amino acids. Time point indicated: newly diagnosed GD, antithyroid drugs for less than 3 months. The TCR library was made from RNA that had been extracted from PBMCs in TRIzol. Researchers made TCR beta libraries by using iRepertoire HTBI primers and running Arm-PCR on CDR3 regions. Under the authors' procedure: Across samples, 50 to 75 TRBV and about 15 TRBJ segments were found. TCRdb passed the multiplex PCR reads through MiXCR, listing each CDR3 protein once. The V and J calls and clone size are TCRdb's, not the authors'. In the table there are over 300,000 distinct CDR3 sequences, about 16% of which are singletons. These data are taken from a study of regulatory T cells in long-lasting Graves disease. The overall study: Antithyroid drugs had been taken by newly diagnosed Graves' patients for under 3 months.

Findings of the study overall: Public clonotype sharing was higher in persistent than newly diagnosed patients. Newly diagnosed disease favored TRBV20-1 and TRBJ2-1 over persistent disease.

The source material was peripheral blood mononuclear cells (PBMCs), sampled at new diagnosis, from a patient treated with antithyroid drugs. The TCR originated in a female donor with Graves disease. The chain uses TRBV12-3 or TRBV12-4 and TRBJ2-5; weak D call: TRBD1 (6 bases). The CDR3 region is CASSSRGWETQYF. In DNA form, the CDR3 reads TGTGCCAGCAGTTCCAGGGGCTGGGAGACCCAGTACTTC.